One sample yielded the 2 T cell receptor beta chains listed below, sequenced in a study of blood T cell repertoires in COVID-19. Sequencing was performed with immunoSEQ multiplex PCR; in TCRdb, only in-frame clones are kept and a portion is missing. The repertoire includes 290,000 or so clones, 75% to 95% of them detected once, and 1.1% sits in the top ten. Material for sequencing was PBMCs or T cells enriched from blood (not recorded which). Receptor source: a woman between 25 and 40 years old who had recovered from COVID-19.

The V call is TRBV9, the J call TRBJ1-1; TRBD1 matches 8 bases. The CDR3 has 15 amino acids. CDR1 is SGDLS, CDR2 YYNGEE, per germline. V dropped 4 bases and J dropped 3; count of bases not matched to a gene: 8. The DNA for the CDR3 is TGTGCCAGCAGCCCTAGGACAGGGTGGGACACTGAAGCTTTCTTT. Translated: CASSPRTGWDTEAFF.

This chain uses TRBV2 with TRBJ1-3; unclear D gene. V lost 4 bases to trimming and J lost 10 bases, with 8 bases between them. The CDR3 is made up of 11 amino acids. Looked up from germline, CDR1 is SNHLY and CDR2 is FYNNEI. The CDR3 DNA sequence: TGTGCCAGCAGTGTGGAGAGGACCATATATTTT. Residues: CASSVERTIYF.